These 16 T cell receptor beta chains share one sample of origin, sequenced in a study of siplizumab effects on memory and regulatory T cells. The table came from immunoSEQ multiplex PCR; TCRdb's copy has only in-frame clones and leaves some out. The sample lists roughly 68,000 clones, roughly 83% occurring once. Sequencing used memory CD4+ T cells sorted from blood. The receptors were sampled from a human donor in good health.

CDR3 protein: CASSIVMSGQRANEQFF. DNA for the CDR3: TGTGCCAGTAGTATAGTGATGTCGGGACAGAGAGCTAATGAGCAGTTCTTC. V gene TRBV19 combines with J gene TRBJ2-1; 7 nucleotides agree with TRBD1. Germline loops: CDR1 LNHDA, CDR2 SQIVND (reference sequence). The CDR3 has 17 residues. The V segment lost 1 base and the J segment 7 bases; nucleotides outside the gene matches: 13.

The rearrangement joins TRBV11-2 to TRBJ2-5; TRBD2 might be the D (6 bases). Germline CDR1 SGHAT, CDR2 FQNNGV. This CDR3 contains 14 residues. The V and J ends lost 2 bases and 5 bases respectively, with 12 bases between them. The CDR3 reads CASSLQGGGETQYF. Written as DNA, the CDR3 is TGTGCCAGCAGCTTACAAGGTGGGGGGGAGACCCAGTACTTC.

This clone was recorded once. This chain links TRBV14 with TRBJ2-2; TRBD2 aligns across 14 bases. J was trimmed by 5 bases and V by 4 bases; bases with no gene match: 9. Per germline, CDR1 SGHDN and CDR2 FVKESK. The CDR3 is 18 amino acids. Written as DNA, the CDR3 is TGTGCCAGCAGCCCCTTGATGGGACTAGCGGGGGTGACCGGGGAGCTGTTTTTT. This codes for CASSPLMGLAGVTGELFF.

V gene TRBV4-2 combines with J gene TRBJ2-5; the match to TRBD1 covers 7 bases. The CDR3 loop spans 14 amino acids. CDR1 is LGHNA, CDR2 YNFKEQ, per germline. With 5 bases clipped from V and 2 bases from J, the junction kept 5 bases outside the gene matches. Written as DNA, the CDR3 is TGTGCCAGCAGCTGGGGACAGAATCAAGAGACCCAGTACTTC. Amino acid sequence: CASSWGQNQETQYF.

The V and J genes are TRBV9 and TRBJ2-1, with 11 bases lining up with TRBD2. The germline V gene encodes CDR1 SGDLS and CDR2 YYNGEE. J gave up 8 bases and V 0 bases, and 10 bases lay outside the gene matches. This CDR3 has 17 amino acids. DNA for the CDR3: TGTGCCAGCAGCGTAGGGGCTAGCGGGAGGCGTCTCGATGAGCAGTTCTTC. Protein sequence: CASSVGASGRRLDEQFF.

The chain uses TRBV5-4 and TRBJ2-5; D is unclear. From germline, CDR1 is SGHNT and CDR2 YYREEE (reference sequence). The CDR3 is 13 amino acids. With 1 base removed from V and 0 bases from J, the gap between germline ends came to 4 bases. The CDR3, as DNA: TGTGCCAGCAGCTTGCTACACCAAGAGACCCAGTACTTC. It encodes CASSLLHQETQYF.

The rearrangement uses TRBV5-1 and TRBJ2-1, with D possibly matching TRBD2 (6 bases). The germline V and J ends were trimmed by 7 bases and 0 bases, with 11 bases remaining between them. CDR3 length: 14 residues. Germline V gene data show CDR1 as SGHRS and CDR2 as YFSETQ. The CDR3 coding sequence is TGCGCCAGCGAAAGGGGAGGCTCCTACAATGAGCAGTTCTTC. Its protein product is CASERGGSYNEQFF.

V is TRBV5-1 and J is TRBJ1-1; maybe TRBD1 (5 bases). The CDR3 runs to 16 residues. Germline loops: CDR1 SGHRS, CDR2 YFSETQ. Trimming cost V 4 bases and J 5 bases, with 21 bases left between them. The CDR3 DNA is TGCGCCAGCAGCCGGATTAGTGGGGGAAGGTCTACTGAAGCTTTCTTT. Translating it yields CASSRISGGRSTEAFF.

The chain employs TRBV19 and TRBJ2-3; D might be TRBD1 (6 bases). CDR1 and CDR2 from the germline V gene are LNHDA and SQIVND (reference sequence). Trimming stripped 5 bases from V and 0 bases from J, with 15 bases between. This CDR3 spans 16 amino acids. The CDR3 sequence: CASSPTRRGSTDTQYF. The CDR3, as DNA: TGTGCCAGTAGTCCAACCCGCAGGGGTAGCACAGATACGCAGTATTTT.

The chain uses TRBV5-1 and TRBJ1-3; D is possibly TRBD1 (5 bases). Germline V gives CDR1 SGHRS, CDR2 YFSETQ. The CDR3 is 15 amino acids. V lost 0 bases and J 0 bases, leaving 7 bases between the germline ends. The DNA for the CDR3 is TGCGCCAGCAGCTTGGAGCAGGGCTCTGGAAACACCATATATTTT. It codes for CASSLEQGSGNTIYF.

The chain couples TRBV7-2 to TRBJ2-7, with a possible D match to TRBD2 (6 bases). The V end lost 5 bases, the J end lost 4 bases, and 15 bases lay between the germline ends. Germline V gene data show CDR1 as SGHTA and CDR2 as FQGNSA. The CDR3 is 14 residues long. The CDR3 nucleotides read TGTGCCAGCAGCACCGCCGGGGGTACGTACGAGCAGTACTTC. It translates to CASSTAGGTYEQYF.

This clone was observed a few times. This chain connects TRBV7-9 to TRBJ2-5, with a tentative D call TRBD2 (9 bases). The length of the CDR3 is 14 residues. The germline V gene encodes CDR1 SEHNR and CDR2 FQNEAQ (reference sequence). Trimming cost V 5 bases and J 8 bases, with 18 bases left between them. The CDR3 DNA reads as TGTGCCAGCAGCCCGACTAGCGGACAGGGCACCCAGTACTTC. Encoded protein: CASSPTSGQGTQYF.

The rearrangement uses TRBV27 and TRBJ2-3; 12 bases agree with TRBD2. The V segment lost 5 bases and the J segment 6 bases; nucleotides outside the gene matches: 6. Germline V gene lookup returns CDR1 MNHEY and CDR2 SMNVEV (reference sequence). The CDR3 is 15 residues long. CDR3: CASSPSGGAGDTQYF. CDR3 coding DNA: TGTGCCAGCAGTCCTAGCGGGGGGGCAGGTGATACGCAGTATTTT.

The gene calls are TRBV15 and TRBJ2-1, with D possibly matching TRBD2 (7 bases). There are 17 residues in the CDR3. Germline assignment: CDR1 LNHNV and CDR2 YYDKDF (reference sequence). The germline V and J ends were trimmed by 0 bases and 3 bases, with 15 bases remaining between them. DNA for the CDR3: TGTGCCACCAGCAGAGATCAGCACGGGGGGCGCTACAATGAGCAGTTCTTC. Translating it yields CATSRDQHGGRYNEQFF.

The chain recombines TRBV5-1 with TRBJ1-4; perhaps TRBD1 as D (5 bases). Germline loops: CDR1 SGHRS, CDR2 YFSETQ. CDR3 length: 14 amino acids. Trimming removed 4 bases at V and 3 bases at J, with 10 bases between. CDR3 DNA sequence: TGCGCCAGCAGCCGGGACGACCCTAATGAAAAACTGTTTTTT. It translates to CASSRDDPNEKLFF.

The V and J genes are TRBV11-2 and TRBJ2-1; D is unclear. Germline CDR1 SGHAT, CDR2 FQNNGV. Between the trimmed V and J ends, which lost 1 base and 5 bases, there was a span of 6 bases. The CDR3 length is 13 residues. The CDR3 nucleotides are TGTGCCAGCAGCTTAGGGCCTAACAATGAGCAGTTCTTC. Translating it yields CASSLGPNNEQFF.